Sequencing of this T cell receptor beta chain was carried out in a study of cytomegalovirus exposure and HLA in healthy donors. Study information: The roughly 120 validation repertoires, a later analysis reported, used the same platform as the approximately 670 repertoires from the first cohort. Study results and limitations: The authors listed 150 to 200 TCR beta chains as cytomegalovirus-associated. It was confirmed in vitro that three of the CMV-associated chains were specific for CMV antigens.

To note about this clone: Its antigen is as yet unknown.

CDR1 and CDR2 from the germline V gene are ENHRY and SYGVKD. The CDR3 has 15 residues. The germline V and J ends were trimmed by 2 bases and 1 base, with 12 bases remaining between them. Method: immunoSEQ multiplex PCR; TCRdb's copy keeps in-frame clones and lacks some. The table includes around 150,000 clones, roughly 79% detected once. The sequencing input was PBMCs. The origin of this receptor is a man aged 25-40 years in good health and CMV-seropositive. The chain is built from TRBV10-3 and TRBJ2-7; D is possibly TRBD1 (5 bases). The CDR3 DNA follows: TGTGCCATCAGTGAGGGGCAGGGAAAGTCCTACGAGCAGTACTTC. Amino acid sequence: CAISEGQGKSYEQYF.